Here is one T cell receptor beta chain with its context. Its antigen is undetermined. The data were obtained in a study of cytomegalovirus exposure and HLA in healthy donors. Overall study results and limits: Per published accounts, TCR beta sequences correctly predicted the HLA-A and HLA-B alleles of most subjects. The study assumed roughly uniform donor sequencing depth for presence/absence analyses.

The CDR3 is made up of 15 amino acids. Unmatched junction bases numbered 6, after V lost 6 bases and J lost 7 bases. The germline gives CDR1 SNHLY, CDR2 FYNNEI. PCR was performed using 60 Vbeta and 13 Jbeta primers. The assay was immunoSEQ multiplex PCR, and TCRdb's table has in-frame clones only and misses some. The sample has 100,000 to 120,000 clones; around 73% are singletons. Sequences were obtained from PBMCs. J is TRBJ2-1 and V is TRBV2; 13 nucleotides match TRBD2. The source is a man younger than 40 in good health and CMV-seronegative. In DNA, the CDR3 is TGTGCCAGCAGGCGGACTAGCGGGAGTATGAATGAGCAGTTCTTC. As protein: CASRRTSGSMNEQFF.